This TCR beta chain was captured by sequencing in a study of cytomegalovirus exposure and HLA in healthy donors. Study observations and caveats: Reportedly, diagnosis of cytomegalovirus status by the classifier showed high specificity and sensitivity. Exclusion applied to some V segments, including TRBV6-2 and TRBV6-3, as they were indistinguishable. The authors later found TCR association rates varying by HLA locus, with DRB1 most and HLA-C fewest.

V lost 8 bases, J lost 7 bases, and 12 bases stayed unmatched. Looked up from germline, CDR1 is MDHEN and CDR2 is SYDVKM. There are 14 residues in the CDR3. A note on this clone: What it binds is unknown.

Researchers ran the PCR with 60 Vbeta and 13 Jbeta primers. Repertoires were generated with immunoSEQ multiplex PCR, while TCRdb's copy carries only in-frame clones and drops some. This sample has 99,000 or so clones, with roughly 85% found just once. J is TRBJ2-7 and V is TRBV28; the match to TRBD1 covers 9 bases. Material for sequencing was PBMCs. The TCR sequence derives from a man in his sixties in good health and CMV-seropositive. The chain's CDR3 is CASCTGQGMREQYF. As DNA, the CDR3 is TGTGCCAGCTGCACGGGACAGGGAATGCGGGAGCAGTACTTC.